This TCR beta chain is from a study of CD8+CD57+ T cells in acquired aplastic anemia. Trimming shortened V by 0 bases and J by 1 base, and 10 bases separated the two germline ends. Germline V gene data show CDR1 as SGHRS and CDR2 as YFSETQ. The CDR3 has 15 residues. Sequenced patients had shown CD8+CD57+ cell expansion by flow cytometry. At the time of blood sampling, patients had not yet received any therapy. Template material for TCR beta VDJ and CDR3 profiling consisted of genomic DNA. MiXCR, applied by TCRdb to the reads, yields one record per CDR3 protein. The sample shows 150,000 to 200,000 distinct CDR3 sequences, 40% to 60% of them seen only once.

The chain couples TRBV5-1 to TRBJ1-1, with D hard to call. The sample consisted of sorted CD4+, CD8+, or CD8+CD57+ T cells (not recorded which) from PBMCs. This TCR was sampled from a human donor with aplastic anemia. CDR3 residues: CASSLGPPGNTEAFF. The CDR3 coding sequence is TGCGCCAGCAGCTTGGGGCCCCCGGGGAACACTGAAGCTTTCTTT.